These T cell receptor beta chains were read from a single sample in a study of T-cell memory formation after mild COVID-19. TCRdb re-analysed the 5' RACE reads in MiXCR, keeping a single row per CDR3 protein. The sample lists 150,000 to 200,000 distinct CDR3 sequences; 25% to 40% were seen once. Sequencing was done on a sample of PBMCs or a T cell subset sorted from them (not recorded which). The receptors shown here come from an adult woman who had mild COVID-19 (a few samples of this study predate the infection). Cell type and time point are not known. The CDR3 runs from the conserved cysteine through the conserved F or W. The D gene is left open where the match is weak. The listing skips clone size in some rows; elsewhere it reads once, few, many or a size class.

-,TRBD2,15,TRBV24-1,TRBJ2-2,TGTGCCACCAGGGGACTAGCGAGTAACACCGGGGAGCTGTTTTTT,CATRGLASNTGELFF
-,-,16,TRBV5-1,TRBJ2-6,TGCGCCAGCAGCTTGTGGGGGGGCAATGGGGCCAACGTCCTGACTTTC,CASSLWGGNGANVLTF
once,-,13,TRBV7-3,TRBJ1-1,TGTGCCAGCAGCCGACAGGAGAACACTGAAGCTTTCTTT,CASSRQENTEAFF
-,-,16,TRBV21-1,TRBJ2-1,TGTGCCAGCAGCAAAGTGAGAGCGGGGGCTTACAATGAGCAGTTCTTC,CASSKVRAGAYNEQFF
-,-,14,TRBV10-3,TRBJ2-7,TGTGCCATCAGTGAGTACCCCGAGTCCAACGAGCAGTACTTC,CAISEYPESNEQYF
-,-,15,TRBV2,TRBJ2-4,TGTGCCAGCTCCGGCGTGGGGGGCCTCAAAAACATTCAGTACTTC,CASSGVGGLKNIQYF
-,TRBD1,14,TRBV29-1,TRBJ2-2,TGCAGCGTTGAAAGACAGGGGGCGAGCAGGGAGCTGTTTTTT,CSVERQGASRELFF
-,-,12,TRBV9,TRBJ2-3,TGTGCCAGCAGCGTAAGACCGGATACGCAGTATTTT,CASSVRPDTQYF
-,TRBD2,17,TRBV5-6,TRBJ2-1,TGTGCCAGCAGCTTAATTCAGACTAGCGGGGTTAACAATGAGCAGTTCTTC,CASSLIQTSGVNNEQFF
once,TRBD2,17,TRBV6-1,TRBJ2-1,TGTGCCAGCAGTGCCAGACTAGCGGGGGCCATCGGCAATGAGCAGTTCTTC,CASSARLAGAIGNEQFF
-,TRBD2,17,TRBV3-1,TRBJ2-5,TGTGCCAGCAGCGACTCTAGCGGGGGGATACAAAAAGAGACCCAGTACTTC,CASSDSSGGIQKETQYF
few,-,14,TRBV7-9,TRBJ2-3,TGTGCCAGCAGCAGAGACGGCCCCAGGTATACGCAGTATTTT,CASSRDGPRYTQYF
few,TRBD1,15,TRBV12-3/TRBV12-4,TRBJ2-1,TGTGCCAGCAGTTTACAGGAGACAGGGTACAATGAGCAGTTCTTC,CASSLQETGYNEQFF
few,-,13,TRBV24-1,TRBJ1-1,TGTGCCACCAGCCAACAGGGAGGAACTGAAGCTTTCTTT,CATSQQGGTEAFF
-,TRBD2,15,TRBV18,TRBJ2-1,TGTGCCAGCTCACCCGACTCAGCGGGGGGCCCTCTTCAGTTCTTC,CASSPDSAGGPLQFF
-,TRBD1,14,TRBV5-1,TRBJ2-7,TGCGCCAGCAGCCCCCGGGACAGGGTCGACGAGCAGTACTTC,CASSPRDRVDEQYF
-,TRBD1,15,TRBV9,TRBJ1-3,TGTGCCAGCAGCCCACGACAGGGGATGGGAAACACCATATATTTT,CASSPRQGMGNTIYF
-,TRBD1,16,TRBV14,TRBJ2-1,TGTGCCAGCAGCCTGTGGACAGGCGGCTCGAGCGGTGAGCAGTTCTTC,CASSLWTGGSSGEQFF
-,-,13,TRBV28,TRBJ2-2,TGTGCCAGCACCCTTTTATCGGTCGGGGAGCTGTTTTTT,CASTLLSVGELFF
many,-,12,TRBV12-3/TRBV12-4,TRBJ2-7,TGTGCCAGCAGTTCAACAGGGTGCGAGCAGTACTTC,CASSSTGCEQYF
-,TRBD2,14,TRBV7-2,TRBJ2-5,TGTGCCAGCAGTTTCGAGCGGGGTAGAGAGACCCAGTACTTC,CASSFERGRETQYF
-,-,16,TRBV6-4,TRBJ1-3,TGTGCCAGCAGTTCTCAGGGACAACTCTCTGGAAACACCATATATTTT,CASSSQGQLSGNTIYF
few,TRBD2,14,TRBV5-1,TRBJ2-3,TGCGCCAGCAGCTCGCGGGGGAACACAGATACGCAGTATTTT,CASSSRGNTDTQYF
many,TRBD2,17,TRBV5-1,TRBJ2-3,TGCGCCAGCAGCTCCCGCCCTGGCGGGGGGGCCGCGGATACGCAGTATTTT,CASSSRPGGGAADTQYF
few,-,12,TRBV7-2,TRBJ1-3,TGTGCCAGCAGCTTAATTCAGAACACCATATATTTT,CASSLIQNTIYF
-,-,14,TRBV5-1,TRBJ1-1,TGCGCCAGCAGGACCGGGACGATGAACACTGAAGCTTTCTTT,CASRTGTMNTEAFF
few,-,13,TRBV27,TRBJ1-3,TGTGCCAGCAGTTTAGCAGTGGGAAACACCATATATTTT,CASSLAVGNTIYF
-,-,13,TRBV18,TRBJ2-1,TGTGCCAGCTCACCACCGGCAGGGGATGAGCAGTTCTTC,CASSPPAGDEQFF
few,-,14,TRBV15,TRBJ1-1,TGTGCCACCAGCAGAGGGTTAAAGGCAGACGAAGCTTTCTTT,CATSRGLKADEAFF
few,TRBD1,13,TRBV29-1,TRBJ1-1,TGCAGCGGCCTGGGACAGGGGGTCACTGAAGCTTTCTTT,CSGLGQGVTEAFF
few,-,14,TRBV5-1,TRBJ1-2,TGCGCCAGCAGCTGGCGGGGGGGGGCCTATGGCTACACCTTC,CASSWRGGAYGYTF
many,-,16,TRBV9,TRBJ2-3,TGTGCCAGCAGCGTTCAGGGAGGGGGGGCTCAAGATACGCAGTATTTT,CASSVQGGGAQDTQYF
-,TRBD1,15,TRBV15,TRBJ2-1,TGTGCCACCAGCAGAGGCGGGACAGGGGAAAGGGAGCAGTTCTTC,CATSRGGTGEREQFF
few,-,17,TRBV4-1,TRBJ2-2,TGCGCCAGCAGCCAAGATGCGGGGTTGAGGAGTGCCGGGGAGCTGTTTTTT,CASSQDAGLRSAGELFF
few,-,16,TRBV24-1,TRBJ2-3,TGTGCCACCAGTAGGGGCAGCAACAGCCTCACAGATACGCAGTATTTT,CATSRGSNSLTDTQYF
-,-,16,TRBV19,TRBJ1-5,TGTGCCAGTAGTATTGGATGGGGGGTCACAAATCAGCCCCAGCATTTT,CASSIGWGVTNQPQHF
-,-,14,TRBV18,TRBJ2-5,TGTGCCAGCTCTCGCCGAGGGATTTGGGAGACCCAGTACTTC,CASSRRGIWETQYF
few,-,12,TRBV12-3/TRBV12-4,TRBJ1-2,TGTGCCAGCAGTTTAGGGGCCTATGGCTACACCTTC,CASSLGAYGYTF
few,-,14,TRBV25-1,TRBJ2-5,TGTGCCAGTGGGAGTAGGGGCCCCCAAGAGACCCAGTACTTC,CASGSRGPQETQYF
-,-,16,TRBV18,TRBJ2-6,TGTGCCAGCTCACCCTCCCGGGGTCGGGGGGCCAACGTCCTGACTTTC,CASSPSRGRGANVLTF
-,TRBD1,14,TRBV7-2,TRBJ2-7,TGTGCCAGCAGCTCCCGACAGGGCCGCTACGAGCAGTACTTC,CASSSRQGRYEQYF
-,TRBD2,18,TRBV19,TRBJ2-1,TGTGCCAGTAGTCCACGGGGTGGGGCGGGGGTGTCCTACAATGAGCAGTTCTTC,CASSPRGGAGVSYNEQFF
-,-,12,TRBV3-1,TRBJ1-2,TGTGCCAGCGGAGGGAAGAAGAGTGGCTACACCTTC,CASGGKKSGYTF
-,TRBD2,14,TRBV29-1,TRBJ2-3,TGCAGCGTTGAACCAAGCGGGAGCCCAGATACGCAGTATTTT,CSVEPSGSPDTQYF
-,-,12,TRBV29-1,TRBJ1-1,TGCAGCGTTAGTAGCATGAACACTGAAGCTTTCTTT,CSVSSMNTEAFF
-,TRBD1,15,TRBV20-1,TRBJ2-5,TGCAGTGCTAGAGATGCCGGGACAGCAGTAAAGACCCAGTACTTC,CSARDAGTAVKTQYF